The subject of this entry is one T cell receptor beta chain. The antigen is undetermined. V shed 5 bases and J shed 5 bases, with 9 bases lying between them. Germline CDR1 MNHNY, CDR2 SVGAGI (reference sequence). The CDR3 has 12 residues. The study ran its PCR with 60 Vbeta and 13 Jbeta primers. Clones were read by immunoSEQ multiplex PCR, and TCRdb kept only the in-frame ones, dropping some. Among roughly 170,000 clones, roughly 85% were seen once, and the ten largest hold 1.3%. This sample is drawn from a study of cytomegalovirus exposure and HLA in healthy donors. Study as a whole: Of all 398 donors who were genotyped, roughly 81% belonged to the Caucasian-associated ancestry cluster.

Study-wide results and caveats: Some segments of the V type, notably TRBV6-2 and TRBV6-3, were excluded as indistinguishable. By HLA locus, TCR association rates varied in a later analysis, with DRB1 showing the most and HLA-C the fewest.

The receptor comes from a man aged 25-40 years in good health and CMV-seronegative. V gene TRBV6-6 combines with J gene TRBJ2-5, with D unclear. The sample consisted of PBMCs. CDR3 in DNA: TGTGCCAGCAGTAATACAGTGGAGACCCAGTACTTC. This gives the protein CASSNTVETQYF.